These 20 T cell receptor beta chains originate from one sample sequenced in a study of T-cell memory formation after mild COVID-19. TCRdb re-derived calls from the 5' RACE reads in MiXCR, one entry per CDR3 protein. The sample lists roughly 580,000 distinct CDR3 sequences, roughly 17% occurring once. Sequences were obtained from PBMCs or a T cell subset sorted from them (not recorded which). Receptors originate from an adult woman who had mild COVID-19 (a few samples of this study predate the infection). Cell type and time point are not known.

The chain employs TRBV5-5 and TRBJ2-5; the match to TRBD2 covers 8 bases. Germline V gene sequence: CDR1 SGHKS, CDR2 YYEKEE (reference sequence). Germline trimming cut 0 bases from V and 1 base from J; bases unmatched to any gene: 8. This CDR3 spans 17 amino acids. As DNA, the CDR3 is TGTGCCAGCAGCTTGGCGGGGGCGGGAGGCCCCCAAGAGACCCAGTACTTC. Its translation is CASSLAGAGGPQETQYF.

The chain couples TRBV27 to TRBJ1-6; D uncertain. The CDR3 runs 13 residues. CDR1 and CDR2 (germline): MNHEY, SMNVEV (reference sequence). V was cut by 5 bases and J by 9 bases, with 11 bases left in between. The CDR3 region has the DNA TGTGCCAGCAGTCTACCTCCACCTTCACCCCTCCACTTT. Protein product: CASSLPPPSPLHF.

In its sample, this clonotype was seen a few times. J is TRBJ2-7 and V is TRBV7-2; D not resolved. Deletions cut 1 base from V and 6 bases from J, with 13 bases between. The CDR3 runs to 14 residues. Germline V gene sequence: CDR1 SGHTA, CDR2 FQGNSA. The chain's CDR3 is CASSLESRSSEQYF. CDR3 in DNA: TGTGCCAGCAGCTTAGAATCGCGGAGTTCCGAGCAGTACTTC.

This clonotype showed up just a few times. The gene calls are TRBV20-1 and TRBJ2-3, with 7 bases aligning to TRBD1. The length of the CDR3 is 14 residues. In germline, CDR1 is DFQATT, CDR2 SNEGSKA (reference sequence). With 5 bases clipped from V and 2 bases from J, the junction kept 7 bases outside the gene matches. The CDR3 protein is CSAYDRATTDTQYF. The CDR3 DNA is TGCAGTGCTTACGACAGGGCGACCACAGATACGCAGTATTTT.

This clonotype has just a few counts. V is TRBV10-2 and J is TRBJ2-4; D gene uncertain. The V gene's germline CDR1 is WSHSY and CDR2 SAAADI. Trimming left V 0 bases short and J 2 bases short, with 14 bases between. CDR3 length: 17 amino acids. The CDR3 reads CASSESGWTSPKNIQYF. CDR3 nucleotide sequence: TGCGCCAGCAGTGAGTCGGGATGGACCAGCCCCAAAAACATTCAGTACTTC.

This clonotype showed up many times. This sequence joins TRBV5-1 and TRBJ2-5, with 14 nucleotides matching TRBD2. The V gene end was trimmed by 5 bases and the J gene end by 2 bases; junction bases not matched to a gene: 2. The CDR3 has 15 amino acids. CDR1 and CDR2 from the germline V gene are SGHRS and YFSETQ. The CDR3 region has the DNA TGCGCCAGCAGTTGGACTAGCGGGGGGCAAGAGACCCAGTACTTC. This gives the protein CASSWTSGGQETQYF.

This chain joins TRBV19 and TRBJ2-1, with D uncertain. The CDR3 loop spans 14 amino acids. The germline gives CDR1 LNHDA, CDR2 SQIVND (reference sequence). The V end was cut by 6 bases, the J end by 5 bases, with 14 bases between. The DNA for the CDR3 is TGTGCCAGTAGCTCTACAAGCACCCACAATGAGCAGTTCTTC. Translated: CASSSTSTHNEQFF.

This chain uses TRBV4-3 with TRBJ1-2; maybe TRBD1 (6 bases). The ends were cut back, 0 bases at V and 5 bases at J, with 7 bases in the middle. The germline CDR1 and CDR2 sequences are LGHNA and YSLEER. The CDR3 spans 13 residues. The CDR3 reads CASSQDTGYGYTF. CDR3 DNA: TGCGCCAGCAGCCAAGATACAGGGTATGGCTACACCTTC.

This chain uses TRBV3-1 with TRBJ2-6; 9 bases are a match to TRBD1. V was clipped by 5 bases and J by 1 base; unmatched bases: 6. Germline V CDR1 and CDR2: LGHDT, YNNKEL (reference sequence). The CDR3 is 17 residues long. Here the CDR3 reads CASSTHGQGSGANVLTF. CDR3 in DNA: TGTGCCAGCAGCACCCATGGACAGGGGTCTGGGGCCAACGTCCTGACTTTC.

The sample holds a few counts of this clonotype. This chain uses TRBV4-2 with TRBJ1-4; 7 bases fit TRBD1. Germline trimming cut 0 bases from V and 5 bases from J; bases unmatched to any gene: 3. This CDR3 region has 15 residues. Germline CDR1 and CDR2: LGHNA and YNFKEQ. The CDR3 protein is CASSQEPGQNEKLFF. The CDR3 bases are TGTGCCAGCAGCCAAGAACCGGGACAGAATGAAAAACTGTTTTTT.

The CDR3 DNA follows: TGTGCCACCATGGGAGACACAGATACGCAGTATTTT. Translated, it gives CATMGDTDTQYF. The chain couples TRBV24-1 to TRBJ2-3; possible D gene TRBD2, 5 bases. The CDR3 totals 12 residues. The V gene lost 8 bases and the J gene lost 2 bases, with 7 bases spanning the gap. Per the germline V gene, CDR1 is KGHDR and CDR2 is SFDVKD.

A few counts support this clonotype. The rearrangement links TRBV7-9 to TRBJ1-4; no firm D call. The V gene's germline CDR1 is SEHNR and CDR2 FQNEAQ (reference sequence). V lost 4 bases and J lost 0, with 9 bases in between. The CDR3 consists of 15 residues. The CDR3 loop reads CASSSDKTTNEKLFF. The CDR3 DNA is TGTGCCAGCAGCTCAGACAAAACAACTAATGAAAAACTGTTTTTT.

The chain is built from TRBV5-1 and TRBJ2-1, with 10 bases aligning to TRBD2. This CDR3 has 14 amino acids. Germline loops: CDR1 SGHRS, CDR2 YFSETQ. The trim removed 4 bases at V and 7 bases at J, leaving 5 bases unmatched. The CDR3 sequence: CASSQSGGANEQFF. CDR3 bases: TGCGCCAGCAGCCAAAGCGGGGGGGCGAATGAGCAGTTCTTC.

J is TRBJ1-1 and V is TRBV20-1, with D hard to call. V shed 0 bases and J shed 10 bases, with 27 bases lying between them. The CDR3 loop spans 17 amino acids. CDR1 and CDR2 from the germline V gene are DFQATT and SNEGSKA (reference sequence). Written as DNA, the CDR3 is TGCAGTGCTAGAGATTCGGGCGGGGAGGGTCCAAACGGCGTAGCTTTCTTT. It yields the protein CSARDSGGEGPNGVAFF.

This clonotype has a handful of counts. V gene TRBV7-6 combines with J gene TRBJ2-3; possible D gene TRBD2, 6 bases. This CDR3 has 15 amino acids. In germline, CDR1 is SGHVS, CDR2 FNYEAQ. The ends were cut back, 1 base at V and 3 bases at J, with 11 bases in the middle. Here the CDR3 DNA reads TGTGCCAGCAGCTTAGACGGGAGAGGGACAGATACGCAGTATTTT. Amino acid sequence: CASSLDGRGTDTQYF.

This chain links TRBV12-3 or TRBV12-4 with TRBJ2-1; tentatively, D is TRBD2 (5 bases). V dropped 6 bases and J dropped 3 bases, with 18 bases sitting between them. There are 16 residues in the CDR3. The CDR3 loop is CASSLRITGYYNEQFF. The CDR3 coding sequence is TGTGCCAGCAGCCTAAGAATTACGGGGTACTACAATGAGCAGTTCTTC.

This clonotype was counted a few times. The gene calls are TRBV6-2 or TRBV6-3 and TRBJ2-7; perhaps TRBD1 as D (6 bases). The CDR3 length is 16 residues. Per germline, CDR1 MNHEY and CDR2 SVGEGT. V was trimmed by 6 bases and J by 0 bases, leaving 18 bases between them. The CDR3 DNA sequence: TGTGCCAGCAGAACCGTACGGGACACCCTCTCCTACGAGCAGTACTTC. This translates into CASRTVRDTLSYEQYF.

The V call is TRBV24-1, the J call TRBJ2-7; 7 bases match TRBD1. V shed 3 bases, J shed 6 bases, and the junction held 7 bases outside the gene matches. CDR1 KGHDR and CDR2 SFDVKD come from the germline V gene. The CDR3 runs 14 residues. CDR3 in amino acids: CATSDPPRGREQYF. DNA for the CDR3: TGTGCCACCAGTGATCCACCAAGGGGGCGCGAGCAGTACTTC.

This clonotype was seen a handful of times. The chain carries TRBV19 and TRBJ2-3; unclear D gene. Germline V gene sequence: CDR1 LNHDA, CDR2 SQIVND (reference sequence). The CDR3 length is 13 residues. The ends were cut back, 3 bases at V and 6 bases at J, with 10 bases in the middle. Here the CDR3 DNA reads TGTGCCAGTAGTATTGGAGTCGGGGATACGCAGTATTTT. It specifies CASSIGVGDTQYF. Using reference TRBV19 and TRBJ2-3 for the parts outside the CDR3, the full variable domain is DGGITQSPKYLFRKEGQNVTLSCEQNLNHDAMYWYRQDPGQGLRLIYYSQIVNDFQKGDIAEGYSVSREKKESFPLTVTSAQKNPTAFYLCASSIGVGDTQYFGPGTRLTVL.

This clonotype was seen at least ten times. The chain uses TRBV20-1 and TRBJ2-7; D is perhaps TRBD2 (7 bases). CDR1 is DFQATT and CDR2 is SNEGSKA in the germline V gene (reference sequence). Trimming cost V 3 bases and J 2 bases, with 20 bases left between them. The CDR3 is made up of 16 amino acids. CDR3 in amino acids: CSASDYRGRETYEQYF. CDR3 nucleotide sequence: TGCAGTGCTAGCGACTACCGGGGGCGGGAGACCTACGAGCAGTACTTC.